This T cell receptor beta chain stems from a study of spatial heterogeneity in lung cancer. Study-level results: At tumor resection, ubiquitous expanded TCRs were detected in blood more often than later.

This CDR3 is 14 amino acids long. Trimming left V 6 bases short and J 1 base short, with 13 bases between. The germline V gene has CDR1 SGHRS and CDR2 YFSETQ. Described time point: sample taken at primary tumor resection. The input material, whole RNA from tumor, nontumor lung or frozen PBMC, was sequenced unsorted. The cohort: approximately 74 early-stage, untreated non-small cell lung cancer patients. TCRdb reanalysed the 5' RACE reads using MiXCR and keeps one entry per CDR3 protein. The sample has about 50,000 distinct CDR3 sequences, approximately 7.6% seen once. This clonotype was detected ten times or more. Its antigen is unknown.

This chain joins TRBV5-1 and TRBJ2-5; D call uncertain. The specimen comprised PBMCs, sampled at surgery. The TCR sequence derives from a female donor with early-stage non-small cell lung cancer. CDR3 sequence reads: CASNLDGGQETQYF. CDR3 bases: TGCGCCAGCAATCTCGACGGTGGCCAAGAGACCCAGTACTTC.